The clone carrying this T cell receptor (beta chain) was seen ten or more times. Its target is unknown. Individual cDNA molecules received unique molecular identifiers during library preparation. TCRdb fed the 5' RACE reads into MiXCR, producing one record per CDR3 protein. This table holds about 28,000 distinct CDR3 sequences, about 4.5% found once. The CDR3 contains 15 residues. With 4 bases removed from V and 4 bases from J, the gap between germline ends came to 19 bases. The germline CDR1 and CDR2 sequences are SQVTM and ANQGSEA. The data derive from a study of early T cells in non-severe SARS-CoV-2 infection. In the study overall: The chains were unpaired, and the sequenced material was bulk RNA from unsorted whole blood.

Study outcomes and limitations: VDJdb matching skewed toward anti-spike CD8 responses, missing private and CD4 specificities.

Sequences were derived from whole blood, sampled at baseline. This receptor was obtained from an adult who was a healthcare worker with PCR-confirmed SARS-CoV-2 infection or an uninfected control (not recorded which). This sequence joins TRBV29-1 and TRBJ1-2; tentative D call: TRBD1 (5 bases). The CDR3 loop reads CSVAGREAGAYGYTF. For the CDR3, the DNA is TGCAGCGTTGCGGGCAGGGAAGCTGGGGCCTATGGCTACACCTTC.